This T cell receptor beta chain was sequenced during a study of post-analysis software for immune sequencing data. Study-level background: The disease courses covered relapsing-remitting, secondary progressive and progressive-relapsing multiple sclerosis. The study, taken as a whole, reports: Included in a set of about 5 TRBV segments more frequent in patients than controls were TRBV5-6, TRBV5-1 and TRBV20-1. Significantly decreased normalized Chao1 diversity was recorded for multiple sclerosis patients relative to controls.

Unique molecular identifiers had been added to the TCR beta cDNA libraries. Starting from about 1 to 10 million T cells, the study yielded about 540,000 cDNA molecules. TCRdb processed the PCR reads anew with MiXCR; each CDR3 protein has one entry. This sample yields approximately 260,000 distinct CDR3 sequences, of which roughly a third are seen a single time; less than 6% belongs to the top ten. On this clonotype: Its target is not known.

Germline V lookup: CDR1 LGHNA, CDR2 YNFKEQ. The CDR3 sequence is 11 residues long. V lost 3 bases to trimming and J lost 8 bases, with 5 bases between them. This chain links TRBV4-2 with TRBJ2-1, with unresolved D. What was sequenced was blood. The TCR comes from a girl aged 10-17 years with multiple sclerosis. CDR3 nucleotides: TGTGCCAGCAGCCATCTTGATGAGCAGTTCTTC. Encoded protein: CASSHLDEQFF.